In its sample, the clone carrying this T cell receptor (beta chain) was seen a few times. Antigen: not known. Trimming took 5 bases from V and 2 from J, leaving 10 bases between them. Germline CDR1 reads LNHDA; CDR2 reads SQIVND (reference sequence). The CDR3 consists of 14 residues. This sample is drawn from a study of T-cell reconstitution after alpha-beta-depleted transplantation in children. Study-level points and caveats: Where alpha-beta T cells came from about two months after transplant was reportedly several hundred expanded graft clones.

A TCRbeta library incorporating unique molecular identifiers was prepared. TCRdb reprocessed the PCR reads with MiXCR, giving one entry per CDR3 protein. The sample carries 700,000 to 850,000 distinct CDR3 sequences, roughly 16% recorded once. V is TRBV19 and J is TRBJ2-1; D is ambiguous. Sequences were derived from PBMCs, mostly from graft donor cells, sampled 360 days after TCRalphabeta/CD19-depleted stem cell transplant. The clonotype comes from a male patient aged 10 to 17 who had a stem cell transplant for acute lymphoblastic leukemia, so the T cells may come from the graft donor. The CDR3 here is CASSPSFPYNEQFF. CDR3 in DNA: TGTGCCAGTAGTCCCAGCTTCCCCTACAATGAGCAGTTCTTC.